These 30 T cell receptor beta chains came from one sample sequenced in a study of technical replicates of blood from several donors. Clones were read by immunoSEQ multiplex PCR, and TCRdb kept only the in-frame ones, dropping some. This sample has about 50,000 clones; around 95% occur once, and the top ten carry 0.35% to 0.45%. Sequencing was carried out using T cells isolated from PBMCs. The source is a human donor in good health.

The chain has TRBV9 and TRBJ2-7, with 7 bases matching TRBD2. This CDR3 comprises 14 residues. Germline loops: CDR1 SGDLS, CDR2 YYNGEE. With V trimmed by 0 bases and J by 3 bases, 3 bases remained unmatched. This CDR3 reads CASSVAAGVYEQYF. CDR3 coding DNA: TGTGCCAGCAGCGTAGCGGCGGGGGTCTACGAGCAGTACTTC.

The rearrangement links TRBV5-6 to TRBJ2-2; D is undetermined. The CDR3 has 11 amino acids. The V end was cut by 2 bases, the J end by 7 bases, with 3 bases between. The germline V gene encodes CDR1 SGHDT and CDR2 YYEEEE. This CDR3 reads CASSFIGELFF. Here the CDR3 DNA reads TGTGCCAGCAGCTTTATCGGGGAGCTGTTTTTT.

This chain uses TRBV5-1 with TRBJ2-2; D is undetermined. Germline V gene lookup returns CDR1 SGHRS and CDR2 YFSETQ. The ends were cut back, 0 bases at V and 2 bases at J, with 5 bases in the middle. CDR3 length equals 14 residues. CDR3 loop: CASSLVQNTGELFF. Here the CDR3 DNA reads TGCGCCAGCAGCTTGGTACAAAACACCGGGGAGCTGTTTTTT.

The count of this clone is one. This chain connects TRBV15 to TRBJ2-7, with D perhaps TRBD2 (6 bases). V dropped 9 bases and J dropped 2 bases, with 17 bases sitting between them. The germline CDR1 and CDR2 sequences are LNHNV and YYDKDF (reference sequence). CDR3 length: 14 amino acids. This CDR3 is CATSRLEVTYEQYF. The CDR3 DNA is TGTGCCACTTCCCGACTAGAAGTAACCTACGAGCAGTACTTC.

V usage is TRBV7-9 and J usage is TRBJ2-1; 10 bases align to TRBD2. Germline trimming cut 10 bases from V and 4 bases from J; bases unmatched to any gene: 7. Germline V gene sequence: CDR1 SEHNR, CDR2 FQNEAQ (reference sequence). The CDR3 length is 14 residues. The CDR3 reads CAMSASGGYNEQFF. CDR3 in DNA: TGTGCCATGTCGGCTAGCGGGGGATACAATGAGCAGTTCTTC.

V is TRBV19 and J is TRBJ2-1; 9 nucleotides agree with TRBD2. CDR3 length: 16 amino acids. Germline CDR1 reads LNHDA; CDR2 reads SQIVND (reference sequence). The V gene end was trimmed by 5 bases and the J gene end by 6 bases; junction bases not matched to a gene: 11. This CDR3 reads CASSLPTSGSRNEQFF. The CDR3 DNA is TGTGCCAGTAGTCTACCGACTAGCGGATCCCGCAATGAGCAGTTCTTC.

The rearrangement uses TRBV5-6 and TRBJ1-2, with a tentative D call TRBD1 (6 bases). The germline V gene encodes CDR1 SGHDT and CDR2 YYEEEE. V gave up 4 bases and J gave up 3 bases, with 10 bases separating them. This CDR3 is 13 amino acids long. DNA for the CDR3: TGTGCCAGCAGCCTGGGACAATACTATGGCTACACCTTC. Encoded protein: CASSLGQYYGYTF.

This chain connects TRBV4-3 to TRBJ1-1; D is perhaps TRBD1 (6 bases). CDR3 size: 15 residues. The germline V gene has CDR1 LGHNA and CDR2 YSLEER. Trimming removed 5 bases at V and 4 bases at J, with 17 bases between. The CDR3 loop reads CASSKVQGGFTEAFF. CDR3 DNA sequence: TGCGCCAGCAGCAAAGTACAGGGTGGGTTCACTGAAGCTTTCTTT.

The J gene is TRBJ1-3, the V gene TRBV19, with D maybe TRBD1 (6 bases). Germline V gene lookup returns CDR1 LNHDA and CDR2 SQIVND (reference sequence). CDR3 length: 15 amino acids. Trimming left V 6 bases short and J 3 bases short, with 15 bases between. CDR3 region: CASSLGHTIGNTIYF. The CDR3 coding sequence is TGTGCCAGTAGCCTGGGACACACAATTGGAAACACCATATATTTT.

The chain links TRBV5-1 to TRBJ1-3; D is uncertain. The CDR3 totals 15 residues. CDR1 is SGHRS and CDR2 is YFSETQ in the germline V gene. The V gene lost 0 bases and the J gene lost 0 bases, with 7 bases spanning the gap. In DNA, the CDR3 is TGCGCCAGCAGCTTGGACGAGAACTCTGGAAACACCATATATTTT. It translates to CASSLDENSGNTIYF. The full variable domain, with the rest looked up from reference TRBV5-1 and TRBJ1-3, is KAGVTQTPRYLIKTRGQQVTLSCSPISGHRSVSWYQQTPGQGLQFLFEYFSETQRNKGNFPGRFSGRQFSNSRSEMNVSTLELGDSALYLCASSLDENSGNTIYFGEGSWLTVV.

The rearrangement joins TRBV15 to TRBJ2-7, with 7 positions matching TRBD2. With 4 bases clipped from V and 6 bases from J, the junction kept 12 bases outside the gene matches. There are 15 residues in the CDR3. Germline CDR1 reads LNHNV; CDR2 reads YYDKDF (reference sequence). As DNA, the CDR3 is TGTGCCACCAGCATTGCAGCGGGAACCTCTACCGAGCAGTACTTC. Its translation is CATSIAAGTSTEQYF.

J is TRBJ2-7 and V is TRBV7-3; the match to TRBD2 covers 7 bases. The V gene end was trimmed by 2 bases and the J gene end by 8 bases; junction bases not matched to a gene: 9. In germline, CDR1 is SGHTA, CDR2 FQGTGA. The CDR3 is 14 amino acids. In DNA, the CDR3 is TGTGCCAGCAGCTTAGGCGGGGGAGCCCCACAGCAGTACTTC. Its protein is CASSLGGGAPQQYF.

The CDR3 DNA reads as TGTGCCTGGAGATATAACACTGAAGCTTTCTTT. Translating it yields CAWRYNTEAFF. The chain joins TRBV30 to TRBJ1-1, with D unresolved. The CDR3 spans 11 residues. Germline assignment: CDR1 GTSNPN and CDR2 SVGIG (reference sequence). V was trimmed by 3 bases and J by 2 bases, leaving 4 bases between them.

The chain recombines TRBV6-6 with TRBJ2-7; D might be TRBD1 (6 bases). CDR1 and CDR2 (germline): MNHNY, SVGAGI (reference sequence). This CDR3 spans 16 amino acids. The V and J ends lost 6 bases and 0 bases respectively, with 18 bases between them. The CDR3 loop reads CASSPTGQTFSYEQYF. CDR3 sequence (DNA): TGTGCCAGCAGCCCTACAGGGCAAACATTCTCCTACGAGCAGTACTTC.

The J gene is TRBJ2-7, the V gene TRBV7-9; D gene unclear. The CDR3 is 11 amino acids. V lost 7 bases to trimming and J lost 3 bases, with 7 bases between them. Germline V lookup: CDR1 SEHNR, CDR2 FQNEAQ (reference sequence). Written as DNA, the CDR3 is TGTGCCAGCACCCCGGGCTACGAGCAGTACTTC. It codes for CASTPGYEQYF.

CDR3 DNA: TGTGCCAGCAGCTTTGGTGGGCAGGGGACCCAGTACTTC. Amino acid sequence: CASSFGGQGTQYF. The chain couples TRBV7-8 to TRBJ2-5; D might be TRBD1 (5 bases). The V end lost 3 bases, the J end lost 7 bases, and 12 bases lay between the germline ends. The CDR3 runs 13 residues. Germline CDR1 is SGHVS and CDR2 is FQNEAQ.

The J gene is TRBJ2-1, the V gene TRBV27; D gene unclear. The CDR3 is made up of 15 amino acids. Germline lookup yields CDR1 MNHEY and CDR2 SMNVEV (reference sequence). V lost 6 bases and J 6 bases, leaving 18 bases between the germline ends. CDR3 amino acids: CASRLLWVSTNEQFF. For the CDR3, the DNA is TGTGCCAGCAGACTACTTTGGGTCTCTACCAATGAGCAGTTCTTC.

This clone is a singleton in its sample. J is TRBJ1-1 and V is TRBV4-3; D is undetermined. The CDR3 sequence is 14 residues long. Germline V lookup: CDR1 LGHNA, CDR2 YSLEER. V was cut by 1 base and J by 1 base, with 7 bases left in between. The CDR3 DNA reads TGCGCCAGCAGCCAAGCCGCCAGGAACACTGAAGCTTTCTTT. As protein: CASSQAARNTEAFF.

The chain recombines TRBV27 with TRBJ2-7, with D unclear. V lost 4 bases to trimming and J lost 1 base, with 11 bases between them. This CDR3 region has 14 residues. Germline lookup yields CDR1 MNHEY and CDR2 SMNVEV (reference sequence). The CDR3 is CASSSPEPSYEQYF. The CDR3 DNA reads TGTGCCAGCAGTTCCCCTGAGCCATCCTACGAGCAGTACTTC.

V and J are TRBV11-2 and TRBJ2-1; no reliable D call. Trimming removed 0 bases from V and 6 bases from J, with 9 bases in between. There are 14 residues in the CDR3. Looked up from germline, CDR1 is SGHAT and CDR2 is FQNNGV. CDR3 region: CASSLDIGTNEQFF. CDR3 in DNA: TGTGCCAGCAGCTTAGATATCGGTACCAATGAGCAGTTCTTC.

The CDR3 bases are TGCGCCAGCAGCCAAGACCGTGCGGGGGTCGGTCAGCCCCAGCATTTT. Translated, it gives CASSQDRAGVGQPQHF. The chain links TRBV4-1 to TRBJ1-5, with a tentative D call TRBD1 (5 bases). V shed 0 bases and J shed 6 bases, with 15 bases lying between them. The CDR3 runs 16 residues. Germline-derived CDR1 and CDR2 are MGHRA and YSYEKL.

The CDR3 sequence: CASSARRVNQPQHF. As DNA, the CDR3 is TGTGCCAGCAGTGCGCGGCGGGTGAATCAGCCCCAGCATTTT. The rearrangement joins TRBV2 to TRBJ1-5, with D hard to call. Germline V lookup: CDR1 SNHLY, CDR2 FYNNEI. Trimming took 4 bases from V and 4 from J, leaving 11 bases between them. This CDR3 comprises 14 residues.

V is TRBV28 and J is TRBJ1-4, with 7 bases identical to TRBD1. Germline lookup yields CDR1 MDHEN and CDR2 SYDVKM. Unmatched junction bases numbered 7, after V lost 4 bases and J lost 8 bases. The CDR3 is 14 amino acids. The CDR3 DNA sequence: TGTGCCAGCAGTTCGACAGGGACATTCGAAAAACTGTTTTTT. Translating it yields CASSSTGTFEKLFF.

The chain employs TRBV6-5 and TRBJ2-3, with 9 bases that match TRBD1. The CDR3 spans 12 residues. V shed 10 bases, J shed 7 bases, and the junction held 6 bases outside the gene matches. The germline V gene has CDR1 MNHEY and CDR2 SVGAGI. In DNA form, the CDR3 reads TGTGCCATAGGACAGGGGACTAATACGCAGTATTTT. It translates to CAIGQGTNTQYF.

The chain has TRBV18 and TRBJ1-4; D gene unclear. CDR1 and CDR2 from the germline V gene are KGHSH and LQKENI. This CDR3 has 16 amino acids. Trimming left V 4 bases short and J 5 bases short, with 17 bases between. The DNA of the CDR3 is TGTGCCAGCTCACTGAACCTCGGACTAGAAAATGAAAAACTGTTTTTT. Residues: CASSLNLGLENEKLFF.

This clone has a single count. The rearrangement joins TRBV18 to TRBJ1-5, with a tentative D call TRBD1 (6 bases). Per germline, CDR1 KGHSH and CDR2 LQKENI. Trimming took 3 bases from V and 2 from J, leaving 14 bases between them. This CDR3 has 16 amino acids. CDR3 sequence reads: CASSPSGGDGNQPQHF. In nucleotides, the CDR3 is TGTGCCAGCTCACCCTCGGGGGGCGACGGCAATCAGCCCCAGCATTTT.

The rearrangement joins TRBV11-2 to TRBJ1-2, with D perhaps TRBD1 (5 bases). Germline V gene sequence: CDR1 SGHAT, CDR2 FQNNGV. The CDR3 is 14 amino acids. V dropped 4 bases and J dropped 0 bases, with 9 bases sitting between them. CDR3 sequence: CASSSGIPNYGYTF. CDR3 nucleotide sequence: TGTGCCAGCAGCTCAGGGATCCCTAACTATGGCTACACCTTC.

The V gene is TRBV27, the J gene TRBJ1-2; D is undetermined. CDR1 is MNHEY and CDR2 is SMNVEV in the germline V gene (reference sequence). The CDR3 is 16 residues long. V dropped 4 bases and J dropped 0 bases, with 15 bases sitting between them. CDR3 loop: CASSYSPGASNYGYTF. CDR3 nucleotides: TGTGCCAGCAGTTATAGCCCGGGTGCCTCTAACTATGGCTACACCTTC.

The CDR3 here is CASSFPRPGLAGEYEQYF. CDR3 coding DNA: TGTGCCAGCAGCTTCCCTCGGCCAGGACTAGCGGGAGAGTACGAGCAGTACTTC. This chain joins TRBV5-4 and TRBJ2-7, with TRBD2 identical over 13 bases. Germline V gene sequence: CDR1 SGHNT, CDR2 YYREEE (reference sequence). V dropped 2 bases and J dropped 4; count of bases not matched to a gene: 12. CDR3 length: 18 residues.

The chain links TRBV29-1 to TRBJ2-7; 8 bases align to TRBD1. Germline V gives CDR1 SQVTM, CDR2 ANQGSEA. V shed 4 bases, J shed 6 bases, and the junction held 2 bases outside the gene matches. The CDR3 is made up of 11 amino acids. CDR3 nucleotide sequence: TGCAGCGTTGTCAGGGGGCCCGAGCAGTACTTC. Protein: CSVVRGPEQYF.